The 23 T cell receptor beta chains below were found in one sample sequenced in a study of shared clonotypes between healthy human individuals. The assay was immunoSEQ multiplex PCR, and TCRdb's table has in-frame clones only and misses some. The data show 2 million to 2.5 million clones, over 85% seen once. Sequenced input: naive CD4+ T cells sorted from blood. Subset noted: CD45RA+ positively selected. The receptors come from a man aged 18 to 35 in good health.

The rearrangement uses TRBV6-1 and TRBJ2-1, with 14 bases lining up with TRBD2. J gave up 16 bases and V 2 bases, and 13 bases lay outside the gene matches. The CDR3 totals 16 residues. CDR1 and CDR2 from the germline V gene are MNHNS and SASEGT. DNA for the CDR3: TGTGCCAGCAGTGAAATTTCGGGACTAGCGGGAGCCGAGGTCTTCTTC. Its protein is CASSEISGLAGAEVFF.

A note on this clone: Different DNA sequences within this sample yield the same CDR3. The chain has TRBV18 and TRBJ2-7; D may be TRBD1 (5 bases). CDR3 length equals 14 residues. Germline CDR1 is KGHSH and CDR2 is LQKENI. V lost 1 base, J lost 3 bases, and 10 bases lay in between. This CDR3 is CASSPQGLGYEQYF. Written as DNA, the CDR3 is TGTGCCAGCTCACCACAGGGGTTGGGCTACGAGCAGTACTTC.

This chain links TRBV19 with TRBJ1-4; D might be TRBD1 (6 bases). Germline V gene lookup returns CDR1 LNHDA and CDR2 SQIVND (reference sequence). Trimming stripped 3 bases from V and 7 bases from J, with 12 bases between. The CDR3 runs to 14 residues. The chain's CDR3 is CASSIFRGGEKLFF. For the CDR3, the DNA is TGTGCCAGTAGTATTTTCAGGGGAGGTGAAAAACTGTTTTTT.

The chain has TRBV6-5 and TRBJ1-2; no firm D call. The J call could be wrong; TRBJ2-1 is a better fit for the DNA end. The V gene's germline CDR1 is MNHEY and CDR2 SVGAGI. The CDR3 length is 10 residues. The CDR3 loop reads CASRKLGQFF. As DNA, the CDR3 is TGTGCCAGCAGAAAGTTGGGACAGTTCTTC.

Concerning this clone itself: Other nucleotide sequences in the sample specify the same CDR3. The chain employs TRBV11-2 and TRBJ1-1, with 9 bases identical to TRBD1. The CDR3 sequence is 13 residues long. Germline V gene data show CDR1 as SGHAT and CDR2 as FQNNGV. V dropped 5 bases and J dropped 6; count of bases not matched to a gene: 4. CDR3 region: CASSLDRGAEAFF. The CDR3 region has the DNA TGTGCCAGCAGCCTGGACAGGGGTGCTGAAGCTTTCTTT.

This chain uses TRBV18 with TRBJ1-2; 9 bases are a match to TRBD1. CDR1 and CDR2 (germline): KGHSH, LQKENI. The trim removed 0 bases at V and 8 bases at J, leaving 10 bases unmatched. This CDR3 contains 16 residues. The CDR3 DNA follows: TGTGCCAGCTCACCACCCGGCGGGACAGGGCCGGGGGGCTACACCTTC. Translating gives CASSPPGGTGPGGYTF.

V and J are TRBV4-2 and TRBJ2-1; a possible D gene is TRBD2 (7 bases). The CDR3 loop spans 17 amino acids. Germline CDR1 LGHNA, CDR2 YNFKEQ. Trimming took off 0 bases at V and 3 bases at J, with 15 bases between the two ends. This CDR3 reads CASSQDLGGGVYNEQFF. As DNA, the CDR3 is TGTGCCAGCAGCCAAGATCTCGGAGGGGGGGTCTACAATGAGCAGTTCTTC.

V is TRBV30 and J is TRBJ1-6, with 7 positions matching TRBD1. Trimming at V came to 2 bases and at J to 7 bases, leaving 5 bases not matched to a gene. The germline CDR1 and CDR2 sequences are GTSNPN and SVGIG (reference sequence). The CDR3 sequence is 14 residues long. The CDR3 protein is CAWSQGDQNSPLHF. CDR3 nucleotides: TGTGCCTGGAGTCAGGGGGATCAAAATTCACCCCTCCACTTT. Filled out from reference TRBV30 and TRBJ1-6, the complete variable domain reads SQTIHQWPATLVQPVGSPLSLECTVEGTSNPNLYWYRQAAGRGLQLLFYSVGIGQISSEVPQNLSASRPQDRQFILSSKKLLLSDSGFYLCAWSQGDQNSPLHFGNGTRLTVT.

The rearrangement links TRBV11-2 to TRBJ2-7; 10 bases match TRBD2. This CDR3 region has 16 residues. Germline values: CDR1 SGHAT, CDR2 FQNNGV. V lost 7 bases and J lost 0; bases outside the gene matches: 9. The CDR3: CASKVEGLANSYEQYF. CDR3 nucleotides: TGTGCCAGCAAAGTAGAGGGACTAGCGAACTCCTACGAGCAGTACTTC.

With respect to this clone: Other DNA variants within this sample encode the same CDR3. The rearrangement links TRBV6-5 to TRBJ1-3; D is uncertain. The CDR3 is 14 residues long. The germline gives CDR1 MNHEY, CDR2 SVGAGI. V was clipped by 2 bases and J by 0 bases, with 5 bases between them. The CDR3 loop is CASSYRDSGNTIYF. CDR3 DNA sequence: TGTGCCAGCAGTTACCGGGACTCTGGAAACACCATATATTTT.

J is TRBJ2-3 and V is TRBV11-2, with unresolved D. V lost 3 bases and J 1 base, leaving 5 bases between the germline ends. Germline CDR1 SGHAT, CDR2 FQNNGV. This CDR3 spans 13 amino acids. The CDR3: CASSFKGTDTQYF. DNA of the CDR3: TGTGCCAGCAGCTTCAAGGGCACAGATACGCAGTATTTT.

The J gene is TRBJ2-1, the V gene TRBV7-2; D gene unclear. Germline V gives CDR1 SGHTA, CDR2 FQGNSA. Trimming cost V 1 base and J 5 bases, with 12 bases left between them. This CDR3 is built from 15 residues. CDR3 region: CASSLGRVPNNEQFF. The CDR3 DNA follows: TGTGCCAGCAGCTTAGGCCGGGTTCCCAACAATGAGCAGTTCTTC.

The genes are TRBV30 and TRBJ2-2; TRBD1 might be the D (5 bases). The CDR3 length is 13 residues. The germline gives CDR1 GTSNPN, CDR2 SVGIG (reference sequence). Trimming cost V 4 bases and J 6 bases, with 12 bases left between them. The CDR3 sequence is CAWTRDTAGELFF. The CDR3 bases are TGTGCCTGGACCAGGGATACGGCCGGGGAGCTGTTTTTT.

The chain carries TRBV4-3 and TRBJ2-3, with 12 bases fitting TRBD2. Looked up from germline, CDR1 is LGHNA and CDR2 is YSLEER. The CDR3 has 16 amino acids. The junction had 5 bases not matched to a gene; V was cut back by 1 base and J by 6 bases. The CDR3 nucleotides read TGCGCCAGCAGCCAAGGGACTAGCGGGATGGGGGATACGCAGTATTTT. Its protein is CASSQGTSGMGDTQYF.

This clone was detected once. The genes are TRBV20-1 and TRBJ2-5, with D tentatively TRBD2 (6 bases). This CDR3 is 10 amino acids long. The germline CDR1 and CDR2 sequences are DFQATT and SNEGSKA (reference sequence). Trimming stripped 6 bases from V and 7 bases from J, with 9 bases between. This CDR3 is CSAVEGTQYF. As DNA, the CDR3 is TGCAGTGCGGTGGAGGGGACCCAGTACTTC.

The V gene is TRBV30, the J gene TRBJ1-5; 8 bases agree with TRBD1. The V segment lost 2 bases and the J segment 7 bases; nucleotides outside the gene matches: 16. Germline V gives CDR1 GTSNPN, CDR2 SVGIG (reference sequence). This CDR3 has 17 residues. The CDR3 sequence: CAWSIGQGSPSRQPQHF. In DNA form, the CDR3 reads TGTGCCTGGAGTATCGGACAGGGTTCCCCCTCAAGGCAGCCCCAGCATTTT.

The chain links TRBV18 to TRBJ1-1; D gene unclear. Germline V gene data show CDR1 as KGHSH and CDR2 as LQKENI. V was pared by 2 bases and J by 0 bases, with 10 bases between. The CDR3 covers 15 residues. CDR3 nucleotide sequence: TGTGCCAGCTCACCAGTAGAGGCAGTGAACACTGAAGCTTTCTTT. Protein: CASSPVEAVNTEAFF.

The CDR3 region has the DNA TGCGCCAGCAGCAGCCCGGACAGTGGGAATAATTCACCCCTCCACTTT. This sequence encodes CASSSPDSGNNSPLHF. This chain joins TRBV5-1 and TRBJ1-6; possible D gene TRBD1, 6 bases. This CDR3 comprises 16 residues. V was cut by 4 bases and J by 5 bases, with 16 bases left in between. CDR1 SGHRS and CDR2 YFSETQ come from the germline V gene.

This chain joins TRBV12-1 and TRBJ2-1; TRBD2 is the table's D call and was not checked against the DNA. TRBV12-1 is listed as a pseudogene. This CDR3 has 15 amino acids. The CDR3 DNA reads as TGTGCCAGCAGCTTTGACTCGGTGGTCTACAATGAGCAGTTCTTC. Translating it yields CASSFDSVVYNEQFF.

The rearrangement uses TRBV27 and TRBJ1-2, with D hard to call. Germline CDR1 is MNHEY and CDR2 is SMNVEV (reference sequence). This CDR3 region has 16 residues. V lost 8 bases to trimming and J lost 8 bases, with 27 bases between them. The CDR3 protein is CASAQSSLVGSEGYTF. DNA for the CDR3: TGTGCCAGCGCCCAATCTTCCCTCGTCGGGTCAGAGGGCTACACCTTC.

As DNA, the CDR3 is TGTGCAATCAACCGGGACAGGGGCGACGAGCAGTACTTC. Translation: CAINRDRGDEQYF. V gene TRBV30 combines with J gene TRBJ2-7; 10 positions match TRBD1. The CDR3 spans 13 residues. CDR1 is GTSNPN and CDR2 is SVGIG in the germline V gene (reference sequence).

CDR3 amino acids: CASSPQGALTDTQYF. Written as DNA, the CDR3 is TGTGCCAGCAGCCCTCAGGGGGCGCTTACAGATACGCAGTATTTT. V usage is TRBV7-3 and J usage is TRBJ2-3, with 8 bases that match TRBD1. The CDR3 loop spans 15 amino acids. J lost 3 bases, V lost 5 bases, and 7 bases had no gene match. Germline CDR1 and CDR2: SGHTA and FQGTGA.

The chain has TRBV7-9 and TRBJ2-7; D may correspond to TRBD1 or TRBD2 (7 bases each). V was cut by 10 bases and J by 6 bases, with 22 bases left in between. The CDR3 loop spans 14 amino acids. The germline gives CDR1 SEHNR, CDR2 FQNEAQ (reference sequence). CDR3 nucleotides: TGTGCCATCCAACGACAGGGAGGGTCTGGCGAGCAGTACTTC. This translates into CAIQRQGGSGEQYF.